This T cell receptor (beta chain) was profiled in a study of blood T cell repertoires in COVID-19. Study summary: Samples representing acute and convalescent COVID-19 were sourced from the United States, Italy and Spain. T cells, B-cell-depleted T cells, or PBMCs provided the cDNA or gDNA that served as material.

The CDR3 is 16 amino acids. The germline V gene encodes CDR1 LNHDA and CDR2 SQIVND (reference sequence). The V and J ends lost 1 base and 4 bases, in that order; junction bases with no gene match: 3. How the authors handled the data: How many nucleated cells were present was estimated from reference gene primer amplification. Only in-frame clones appear in the TCRdb table, and some are missing; sequencing was by immunoSEQ multiplex PCR. V and J calls and clone size follow that table, whereas D and trimming were derived from the DNA. The sample lists 25,000 to 35,000 clones, over 85% seen once, with roughly 7.9% in the top ten.

The sample comprised peripheral blood. The chain couples TRBV19 to TRBJ2-5, with TRBD2 matching over 13 bases. This sequence originates from a man between 65 and 79 years old with active or convalescent COVID-19. CDR3 nucleotide sequence: TGTGCCAGTAGTATAGCACTAGCGGGGGGGCTAGAGACCCAGTACTTC. Protein sequence: CASSIALAGGLETQYF.